The source of this T cell receptor (beta chain) is a study of T cell responses to AZD1222 COVID-19 vaccine (dated by TCRdb to about 2021). For context, the study as a whole: TCR sequencing covered more than 230 trial participants: nearly 210 given two doses of AZD1222 and approximately 26 given two doses of MenACWY control vaccine. Enrollment into the trials was organized by age into subgroups of 18-55, 56-69 and 70-plus years, and those subgroups contained about 160, 30 and 59 TCR-sequenced participants, respectively.

The CDR3 starts with the cysteine, ends with the phenylalanine, and has 12 residues. Only the CDR3 DNA is retained, 36 bases long and in frame from the first base. CDR1 LNHDA and CDR2 SQIVND were looked up in the germline V gene (reference sequence). Trimming costs V 1 base and J 7 bases, and their ends lie 5 bases apart. Study-wide conclusions, independent of this receptor: Only five to seven AZD1222 recipients were SARS-CoV-2 seropositive at baseline, limiting conclusions about previously exposed vaccinees. Participants were mostly white British and included more females than males, and it was suggested by the authors that clonal diversity may have been underestimated. Because no samples from the day 14 peak response were available, repertoires could be characterized only after the peak T cell response. After two AZD1222 doses, spike-specific TCR breadth and depth were significantly higher than at day 0 and than in MenACWY recipients. CD4 TCRs associated with the vaccine covered the entire spike protein, and the dominant responses were in regions 160-218 and 743-854. In the small 56-69-year group, the increase in depth fell short of significance, most likely because of low power. Reportedly, close to half of the unique spike-specific TCRs recognized epitopes lying outside the regions that are mutated in the B.1.351 and B.1.1.7 variants.

The time point label, read with the paper, signifies: about 28 days (+/-7) after the second vaccine dose. AZD1222 recipients with second doses at about 4 weeks or about 12 weeks were pooled, because spike-specific TCR depth and breadth did not differ between schedules. Samples from vaccinated people were obtained from the UK trials COV001 and COV002, which included a single-blind randomized controlled phase 2/3 trial of AZD1222 (ChAdOx1 nCoV-19) in healthy adults. For TCRbeta chain sequencing, PBMC samples were collected from trial participants at day 0 and at day 28 after the second dose. Concerning this clone: Its recognized antigen is unknown. Base qualities are not provided; no much larger clone lies one nucleotide away.

The CDR3 regions of human TCRbeta chains were analyzed by immunosequencing. The original pipeline was this. TCRs in the repertoires were compared against a reference library of SARS-CoV-2-specific TCRs that had been generated with the MIRA antigen-specificity platform. Breadth meant the fraction of unique TCRs that were SARS-CoV-2-associated, whereas depth meant the fraction of total T cells that were SARS-CoV-2-associated. Using the MIRA data, every spike-specific TCR was mapped to the spike region that the TCR reacted to and assigned to either a CD4 or a CD8 class. Log10-transformed breadth and depth values were compared by one-way ANOVA with Sidak's multiple comparisons tests. What TCRdb holds here is the immuneACCESS table cut down to in-frame rearrangements. Part of the clones is not present; checked against another copy, under half of the missing clones reflect an unresolved V gene, and the others are unexplained. Clonal size and the V and J genes are those of that table, whereas D and trimming came from the DNA. The table for this sample lists 80,000 to 90,000 clones; roughly nine tenths of them were counted only once. The ten largest clones take up around 5% of the sample.

The material sequenced was peripheral blood, taken 28 days after the second AZD1222 dose. This receptor was taken from an adult who received the AZD1222 COVID-19 vaccine. The V and J segments used are TRBV19 and TRBJ1-5; no D gene can be assigned with confidence. The CDR3 loop reads CASSIVGQPQHF. The sequenced DNA: TGTGCCAGTAGTATAGTAGGCCAGCCCCAGCATTTT.